This T cell receptor (beta chain) came from a study of T cell repertoires in cytomegalovirus infection. TCRdb recomputed calls from the reads with MiXCR, one row per CDR3 protein. The table lists about 830,000 distinct CDR3 sequences, approximately 32% of them singletons, with around 12% in the top ten. Remarks on this clonotype: Its matching antigen is unknown.

The CDR3 has 15 residues. V gave up 6 bases and J gave up 0 bases, with 16 bases separating them. CDR1 is SQVTM, CDR2 ANQGSEA, per germline. The sample in question was cultured CD8+ T cells from PBMCs, obtained from culture after CMV antigen stimulation. V is TRBV29-1 and J is TRBJ2-3; no reliable D call. This clonotype was obtained from a human donor in good health (CMV status not recorded). Some clones in this sample may be carry-over from other donors' samples. The CDR3 region has the DNA TGCAGCGTCCCTTTTACATTTACTAGCACAGATACGCAGTATTTT. It translates to CSVPFTFTSTDTQYF.